This paragraph reports one T cell receptor (beta chain). Its antigen is not identified. V was pared by 7 bases and J by 4 bases, with 9 bases of the junction left unmatched. The CDR3 sequence is 15 residues long. Germline lookup yields CDR1 MNHEY and CDR2 SVGEGT. The data derive from a study of T cell repertoires in cytomegalovirus infection. In the study overall: Used in the study were CMV epitopes, some recently identified and HLA-C-restricted, others well-studied and HLA-B-restricted. CMV infection together with matching HLA type was indicated by public TCR beta signatures.

From the reads, TCRdb called clonotypes with MiXCR, one entry per CDR3 protein. The sample shows about 900,000 distinct CDR3 sequences, roughly 31% of them seen only once. The TCR comes from a human donor in good health (CMV status not recorded). Some clones in this sample may be carry-over from other donors' samples. This rearrangement joins TRBV6-2 or TRBV6-3 to TRBJ2-2; 7 bases map to TRBD2. The sample here was cultured CD8+ T cells from PBMCs, taken from culture after CMV antigen stimulation. For the CDR3, the DNA is TGTGCCAGCACCACAGGACTAGTGGCCACCGGGGAGCTGTTTTTT. It codes for CASTTGLVATGELFF.